The clone carrying this T cell receptor beta chain has a count of ten or more. This sample was taken from a study of neurological immune-mediated disorders. TCRdb independently ran MiXCR on the 5' RACE reads; one entry per CDR3 protein. The table shows under 60,000 distinct CDR3 sequences, with about 3% occurring only once. There are 17 residues in the CDR3. Germline CDR1 reads LGHDT; CDR2 reads YNNKEL (reference sequence). The germline V and J ends were trimmed by 4 bases and 5 bases, with 18 bases remaining between them. This receptor was taken from a man between 35 and 55 years old with multiple sclerosis. This chain uses TRBV3-1 with TRBJ1-6, with D perhaps matching TRBD1 (6 bases). Sequencing used PBMCs. CDR3 residues: CASSRTPGTSHNSPLHF. The DNA of the CDR3 is TGTGCCAGCAGCCGGACCCCCGGGACATCCCATAATTCACCCCTCCACTTT.